The 32 T cell receptor beta chains below were found in one sample sequenced in a study of T cell responses to AZD1222 COVID-19 vaccine. Method: immunoSEQ multiplex PCR; TCRdb's copy keeps in-frame clones and lacks some. The top ten clones hold 5.1% of a sample with under 150,000 clones, about 93% of them seen once. The source was peripheral blood, collected on day 0 of AZD1222 vaccination. The receptors stem from an adult in good health.

This clone appeared a few times. The chain uses TRBV7-2 and TRBJ2-1; 8 bases are shared with TRBD2. The CDR3 is made up of 16 amino acids. V shed 4 bases and J 1 base; nucleotides not matched to a gene: 6. From germline, CDR1 is SGHTA and CDR2 FQGNSA. The CDR3 loop reads CASSWGTSQSYNEQFF. DNA of the CDR3: TGTGCCAGCAGCTGGGGGACTAGTCAATCCTACAATGAGCAGTTCTTC.

The J gene is TRBJ2-7, the V gene TRBV7-2; perhaps TRBD1 as D (6 bases). Trimming shortened V by 5 bases and J by 7 bases, and 18 bases separated the two germline ends. Germline V CDR1 and CDR2: SGHTA, FQGNSA. This CDR3 contains 14 residues. This chain's CDR3 is CASSPLQGALEQYF. As DNA, the CDR3 is TGTGCCAGCAGCCCTCTACAGGGTGCATTGGAGCAGTACTTC.

The gene calls are TRBV6-5 and TRBJ1-6; D uncertain. The CDR3 covers 15 residues. Between the trimmed V and J ends, which lost 6 bases and 8 bases, there was a span of 17 bases. CDR1 and CDR2 from the germline V gene are MNHEY and SVGAGI. CDR3 sequence: CASRPRHLSDSPLHF. Written as DNA, the CDR3 is TGTGCCAGCAGACCCAGACACCTATCGGATTCACCCCTCCACTTT.

The chain joins TRBV27 to TRBJ2-4; tentatively, D is TRBD1 (7 bases). Trimming removed 5 bases at V and 1 base at J, with 15 bases between. Germline lookup yields CDR1 MNHEY and CDR2 SMNVEV (reference sequence). The CDR3 covers 16 residues. CDR3 amino acids: CASSRQGGMAKNIQYF. Written as DNA, the CDR3 is TGTGCCAGCAGTCGACAGGGAGGAATGGCCAAAAACATTCAGTACTTC.

The chain carries TRBV19 and TRBJ2-7; TRBD1 is a possible D gene (6 bases). The CDR3 is made up of 14 amino acids. CDR1 and CDR2 (germline): LNHDA, SQIVND (reference sequence). V was trimmed by 5 bases and J by 1 base, leaving 12 bases between them. CDR3 DNA sequence: TGTGCCAGTAGTGCCATCGGACAGTCCTACGAGCAGTACTTC. Translation: CASSAIGQSYEQYF. Full variable domain (rest looked up from reference TRBV19 and TRBJ2-7): DGGITQSPKYLFRKEGQNVTLSCEQNLNHDAMYWYRQDPGQGLRLIYYSQIVNDFQKGDIAEGYSVSREKKESFPLTVTSAQKNPTAFYLCASSAIGQSYEQYFGPGTRLTVT.

V gene TRBV6-2 or TRBV6-3 combines with J gene TRBJ2-7; 9 bases map to TRBD2. Germline V lookup: CDR1 MNHEY, CDR2 SVGEGT. V was clipped by 5 bases and J by 5 bases; unmatched bases: 10. The CDR3 has 15 amino acids. The CDR3: CASSPGLAFVDEQYF. CDR3 nucleotide sequence: TGTGCCAGCAGTCCGGGACTAGCATTTGTCGACGAGCAGTACTTC.

The chain links TRBV18 to TRBJ2-2; 14 bases match TRBD2. This CDR3 comprises 18 residues. After removal of 0 bases from V and 5 bases from J, the junction contained 5 bases not matched to a gene. The germline gives CDR1 KGHSH, CDR2 LQKENI. The CDR3 loop reads CASSPPGLAGVGTGELFF. CDR3 sequence (DNA): TGTGCCAGCTCACCACCGGGACTAGCGGGAGTCGGAACCGGGGAGCTGTTTTTT.

The chain couples TRBV10-3 to TRBJ2-7, with 7 bases lining up with TRBD1. The CDR3 runs to 12 residues. J lost 7 bases, V lost 5 bases, and 5 bases had no gene match. CDR1 ENHRY and CDR2 SYGVKD come from the germline V gene. The CDR3 region is CAISQGVGEQYF. The DNA of the CDR3 is TGTGCCATCAGTCAGGGGGTGGGGGAGCAGTACTTC.

A single count supports this clone. This rearrangement joins TRBV4-3 to TRBJ2-1; 11 bases are a match to TRBD2. Germline assignment: CDR1 LGHNA and CDR2 YSLEER. V lost 0 bases, J lost 0 bases, and 13 bases stayed unmatched. The CDR3 sequence is 21 residues long. CDR3 region: CASSQDQVAGGLLSSYNEQFF. DNA of the CDR3: TGCGCCAGCAGCCAAGATCAGGTAGCGGGAGGGCTCCTTAGCTCCTACAATGAGCAGTTCTTC.

As DNA, the CDR3 is TGCAGTGCTAGTGGTGGAAGGGGAAGCAATCAGCCCCAGCATTTT. Translated, it gives CSASGGRGSNQPQHF. The chain employs TRBV20-1 and TRBJ1-5, with D perhaps TRBD1 (5 bases). V was shortened by 3 bases and J by 1 base, with 13 bases between the two germline ends. The CDR3 sequence is 15 residues long. Germline lookup yields CDR1 DFQATT and CDR2 SNEGSKA (reference sequence).

The rearrangement uses TRBV5-4 and TRBJ1-6; no reliable D call. There are 15 residues in the CDR3. With 1 base removed from V and 7 bases from J, the gap between germline ends came to 12 bases. Germline assignment: CDR1 SGHNT and CDR2 YYREEE (reference sequence). The CDR3 DNA sequence: TGTGCCAGCAGCTTGTGGGGTAGGGTGAATTCACCCCTCCACTTT. Protein product: CASSLWGRVNSPLHF.

V and J are TRBV9 and TRBJ1-5; D gene ambiguous. Germline CDR1 SGDLS, CDR2 YYNGEE. This CDR3 has 14 residues. Trimming took 4 bases from V and 3 from J, leaving 11 bases between them. In DNA, the CDR3 is TGTGCCAGCAGCCCCGACGGATCCAATCAGCCCCAGCATTTT. It encodes CASSPDGSNQPQHF. The full variable domain, in which reference TRBV9 and TRBJ1-5 provide the parts outside the CDR3, is DSGVTQTPKHLITATGQRVTLRCSPRSGDLSVYWYQQSLDQGLQFLIQYYNGEERAKGNILERFSAQQFPDLHSELNLSSLELGDSALYFCASSPDGSNQPQHFGDGTRLSIL.

V gene TRBV16 combines with J gene TRBJ2-2; no definite D call. The CDR3 is 15 amino acids. V was clipped by 0 bases and J by 7 bases, with 12 bases between them. Per germline, CDR1 KGHSY and CDR2 FQNENV. This CDR3 is CASSQSQGIGGELFF. In DNA, the CDR3 is TGTGCCAGCAGCCAATCGCAAGGGATCGGCGGGGAGCTGTTTTTT.

V and J are TRBV6-5 and TRBJ2-1, with 10 bases that match TRBD2. Germline values: CDR1 MNHEY, CDR2 SVGAGI. The length of the CDR3 is 15 residues. Trimming cost V 2 bases and J 9 bases; bases outside gene matches: 7. The CDR3 reads CASSYPSLAGVEQFF. CDR3 coding DNA: TGTGCCAGCAGTTACCCCAGTCTAGCGGGGGTTGAGCAGTTCTTC.

The V gene is TRBV10-3, the J gene TRBJ1-2, with 7 bases that match TRBD1. The germline V gene has CDR1 ENHRY and CDR2 SYGVKD. J was trimmed by 5 bases and V by 3 bases; bases with no gene match: 9. This CDR3 has 15 residues. Written as DNA, the CDR3 is TGTGCCATCAGTGATGGGGCAGGGGGAAGGTATGGCTACACCTTC. The encoded protein is CAISDGAGGRYGYTF.

The V gene is TRBV4-1, the J gene TRBJ2-5; tentatively, D is TRBD1 or TRBD2 (5 bases each). Germline values: CDR1 MGHRA, CDR2 YSYEKL. V dropped 8 bases and J dropped 1 base, with 17 bases sitting between them. The CDR3 has 15 amino acids. For the CDR3, the DNA is TGCGCCAGCGCATCTTTCGGGGCCCTCCAAGAGACCCAGTACTTC. Its translation: CASASFGALQETQYF.

The rearrangement links TRBV29-1 to TRBJ2-7, with a weak D call TRBD1 (6 bases). The V and J ends lost 7 bases and 2 bases respectively, with 12 bases between them. Germline CDR1 SQVTM, CDR2 ANQGSEA. There are 12 residues in the CDR3. The CDR3, as DNA: TGCAGCGCCCGAACAGGGCCCTACGAGCAGTACTTC. This gives the protein CSARTGPYEQYF.

This clone occurred once. The J gene is TRBJ2-7, the V gene TRBV29-1; 7 nucleotides align to TRBD2. Germline trimming cut 4 bases from V and 2 bases from J; bases unmatched to any gene: 2. This CDR3 is 12 amino acids long. The V gene's germline CDR1 is SQVTM and CDR2 ANQGSEA. DNA of the CDR3: TGCAGCGTTGCCGGGGGGACCTACGAGCAGTACTTC. Its translation is CSVAGGTYEQYF.

The rearrangement links TRBV3-1 (or the pseudogene TRBV3-2) to TRBJ1-1; D remains unclear. The CDR3 consists of 13 residues. Germline loops: CDR1 LGHDT, CDR2 YNNKEL (reference sequence). Trimming shortened V by 3 bases and J by 4 bases, and 9 bases separated the two germline ends. CDR3 nucleotide sequence: TGTGCCAGCAGCCAGTTTAGGGTCACTGAAGCTTTCTTT. Protein sequence: CASSQFRVTEAFF.

This chain joins TRBV2 and TRBJ2-1; TRBD2 matches at 7 bases. The trim removed 6 bases at V and 4 bases at J, leaving 3 bases unmatched. The CDR3 contains 13 residues. Looked up from germline, CDR1 is SNHLY and CDR2 is FYNNEI. The CDR3 DNA sequence: TGTGCCAGCAGGTACGGGGGGTACAATGAGCAGTTCTTC. It specifies CASRYGGYNEQFF.

This rearrangement joins TRBV11-3 to TRBJ2-7, with 7 bases lining up with TRBD1. CDR1 SGHNT and CDR2 YENEEA come from the germline V gene. The CDR3 totals 15 residues. V lost 3 bases, J lost 7 bases, and 12 bases stayed unmatched. The CDR3 DNA reads TGTGCCAGCAGCTTTGGGACAGAGGGGCCACTGGAGCAGTACTTC. It translates to CASSFGTEGPLEQYF.

The J gene is TRBJ1-2, the V gene TRBV5-3; D might be TRBD1 (5 bases). TRBV5-3 is designated an ORF whose function remains uncertain. Trimming pared 9 bases from V and 4 bases from J, leaving 16 bases between. The CDR3 consists of 13 residues. The CDR3 DNA is TGTGCCATAGAATCAGGGTCTCCCTATGGCTACACCTTC. Amino acid sequence: CAIESGSPYGYTF.

The chain couples TRBV18 to TRBJ1-2; D is undetermined. Germline-derived CDR1 and CDR2 are KGHSH and LQKENI. Trimming removed 2 bases from V and 2 bases from J, with 6 bases in between. This CDR3 has 13 amino acids. The CDR3 DNA is TGTGCCAGCTCACCAGAATCGAACTATGGCTACACCTTC. Translating it yields CASSPESNYGYTF. Full variable domain (outside the CDR3, taken from reference TRBV18 and TRBJ1-2): NAGVMQNPRHLVRRRGQEARLRCSPMKGHSHVYWYRQLPEEGLKFMVYLQKENIIDESGMPKERFSAEFPKEGPSILRIQQVVRGDSAAYFCASSPESNYGYTFGSGTRLTVV.

The rearrangement joins TRBV5-6 to TRBJ2-1; 9 bases are a match to TRBD1. The V segment lost 4 bases and the J segment 5 bases; nucleotides outside the gene matches: 7. CDR1 is SGHDT and CDR2 is YYEEEE in the germline V gene. CDR3 size: 15 residues. As DNA, the CDR3 is TGTGCCAGCAGCCCTACGGGACAGGGAAACAATGAGCAGTTCTTC. Protein sequence: CASSPTGQGNNEQFF. Supplemented by reference TRBV5-6 and TRBJ2-1, the full variable domain reads DAGVTQSPTHLIKTRGQQVTLRCSPKSGHDTVSWYQQALGQGPQFIFQYYEEEERQRGNFPDRFSGHQFPNYSSELNVNALLLGDSALYLCASSPTGQGNNEQFFGPGTRLTVL.

This clone occurred once. DNA of the CDR3: TGTGCCATCAGTGAGTCGAACAGACAGGGGGAGCAGTACTTC. This encodes CAISESNRQGEQYF. The V gene is TRBV10-3, the J gene TRBJ2-7, with TRBD1 matching over 8 bases. This CDR3 region has 14 residues. V lost 0 bases and J lost 7; bases outside the gene matches: 5. Germline V lookup: CDR1 ENHRY, CDR2 SYGVKD.

The CDR3 nucleotides are TGCGCCAGCAGTGCAAGGCTTCTCGATACGCAGTATTTT. Translation: CASSARLLDTQYF. J is TRBJ2-3 and V is TRBV10-1; D is undetermined. The CDR3 spans 13 residues. Germline V gene sequence: CDR1 WNHNN, CDR2 SYGVQD (reference sequence). Trimming removed 4 bases from V and 6 bases from J, with 11 bases in between.

This chain uses TRBV4-3 with TRBJ1-2; D is unresolved. CDR3 length: 13 amino acids. Germline values: CDR1 LGHNA, CDR2 YSLEER. V lost 0 bases and J lost 6, with 8 bases in between. CDR3 region: CASSQDGGDGYTF. Here the CDR3 DNA reads TGCGCCAGCAGCCAAGACGGAGGAGATGGCTACACCTTC.

The chain employs TRBV9 and TRBJ2-7; D gene unclear. The CDR3 sequence is 16 residues long. Germline assignment: CDR1 SGDLS and CDR2 YYNGEE. V lost 3 bases and J 3 bases, leaving 19 bases between the germline ends. The CDR3 is CASSDSDSRPYYEQYF. CDR3 nucleotide sequence: TGTGCCAGCAGCGACTCAGATTCTCGGCCCTACTACGAGCAGTACTTC.

The J gene is TRBJ2-2, the V gene TRBV12-5, with D possibly matching TRBD1 (6 bases). CDR3 length: 15 amino acids. V was pared by 5 bases and J by 3 bases, with 13 bases between. Germline CDR1 is LGHNT and CDR2 is FRNRAP. The CDR3 bases are TGTGCTAGTGGTCAAAACACAGGGTACACCGGGGAGCTGTTTTTT. Residues: CASGQNTGYTGELFF.

The chain is built from TRBV18 and TRBJ2-7; tentatively, D is TRBD1 or TRBD2 (6 bases each). The germline CDR1 and CDR2 sequences are KGHSH and LQKENI. Trimming stripped 3 bases from V and 0 bases from J, with 18 bases between. The CDR3 runs 17 residues. CDR3 in amino acids: CASSPVPGAGISYEQYF. DNA of the CDR3: TGTGCCAGCTCACCTGTCCCGGGGGCGGGGATCTCCTACGAGCAGTACTTC.

The chain recombines TRBV7-3 with TRBJ2-3, with TRBD2 matching over 9 bases. CDR3 length: 15 amino acids. Trimming removed 1 base from V and 4 bases from J; junction bases left unmatched: 3. Germline loops: CDR1 SGHTA, CDR2 FQGTGA. The CDR3 DNA follows: TGTGCCAGCAGCTTAATAGCGGGAGTAGCAGATACGCAGTATTTT. Protein product: CASSLIAGVADTQYF.

V gene TRBV25-1 combines with J gene TRBJ1-2; D not resolved. V dropped 3 bases and J dropped 1 base, with 9 bases sitting between them. The CDR3 has 14 residues. Germline CDR1 reads MGHDK; CDR2 reads SYGVNS. The CDR3 loop reads CASSESGDNYGYTF. The CDR3 nucleotides are TGTGCCAGCAGTGAGTCGGGAGATAACTATGGCTACACCTTC.